This T cell receptor (beta chain) came from a study of blood T cell repertoires in COVID-19. Trimming left V 7 bases short and J 3 bases short, with 6 bases between. This CDR3 spans 11 amino acids. From germline, CDR1 is MDHEN and CDR2 SYDVKM. Libraries were prepared by immunoSEQ multiplex PCR; TCRdb keeps only in-frame clonotypes and omits some of them. This table has about 270,000 clones, about 89% appearing once. The receptor comes from a woman aged 55-69 years who had recovered from COVID-19. The sequenced sample consisted of peripheral blood. The chain is built from TRBV28 and TRBJ1-1, with D unclear. DNA of the CDR3: TGTGCCAGCACCTTTGACACTGAAGCTTTCTTT. It encodes CASTFDTEAFF.